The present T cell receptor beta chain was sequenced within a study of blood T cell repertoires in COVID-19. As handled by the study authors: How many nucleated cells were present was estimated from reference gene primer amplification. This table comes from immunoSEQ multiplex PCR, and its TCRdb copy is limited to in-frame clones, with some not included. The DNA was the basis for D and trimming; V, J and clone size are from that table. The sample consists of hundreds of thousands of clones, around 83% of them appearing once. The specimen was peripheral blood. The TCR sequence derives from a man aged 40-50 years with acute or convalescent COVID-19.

This CDR3 is CASSYYGTGRNNEQFF. The CDR3 coding sequence is TGTGCCAGCAGTTACTACGGGACAGGGAGGAACAATGAGCAGTTCTTC. The chain uses TRBV6-2 or TRBV6-3 and TRBJ2-1; the match to TRBD1 covers 9 bases. The CDR3 is made up of 16 amino acids. The J segment lost 5 bases and the V segment lost 1 base, leaving 6 bases of the junction unmatched. CDR1 and CDR2 from the germline V gene are MNHEY and SVGEGT.